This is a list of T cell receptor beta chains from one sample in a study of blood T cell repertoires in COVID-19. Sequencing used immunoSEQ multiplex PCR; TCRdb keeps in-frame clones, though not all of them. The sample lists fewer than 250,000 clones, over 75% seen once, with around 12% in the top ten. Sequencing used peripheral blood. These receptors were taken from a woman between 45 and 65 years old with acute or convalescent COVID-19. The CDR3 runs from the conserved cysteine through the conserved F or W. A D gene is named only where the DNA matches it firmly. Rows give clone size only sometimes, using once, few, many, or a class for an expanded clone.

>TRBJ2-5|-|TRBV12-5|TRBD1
CASGFSQGVRETQYF
TGTGCTAGTGGTTTCTCGCAGGGGGTACGAGAGACCCAGTACTTC
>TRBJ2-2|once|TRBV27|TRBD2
CASSLAGGELFF
TGTGCCAGCAGTCTAGCGGGCGGGGAGCTGTTTTTT
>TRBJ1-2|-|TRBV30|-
CAWSSTSRGYTF
TGTGCCTGGAGTTCAACTAGTCGAGGCTACACCTTC
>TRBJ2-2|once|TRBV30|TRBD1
CAWQTGAKITGELFF
TGTGCCTGGCAGACAGGGGCTAAAATAACCGGGGAGCTGTTTTTT
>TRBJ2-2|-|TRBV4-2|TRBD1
CASSQERGTGVVGELFF
TGTGCCAGCAGCCAAGAACGAGGGACAGGGGTTGTCGGGGAGCTGTTTTTT
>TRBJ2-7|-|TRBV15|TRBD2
CATSSRSGSYEQYF
TGTGCCACCAGCAGTCGTAGCGGGAGTTACGAGCAGTACTTC
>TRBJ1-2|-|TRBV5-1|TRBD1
CASSSHSSDRGGGYTF
TGCGCCAGCAGCTCCCATTCTTCTGACAGGGGAGGGGGCTACACCTTC
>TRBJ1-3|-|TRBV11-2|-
CASSRNGDSGNTIYF
TGTGCCAGCAGTCGGAACGGGGACTCTGGAAACACCATATATTTT
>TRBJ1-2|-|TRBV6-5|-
CASPSRGGGYGYTF
TGTGCCAGCCCCAGCCGGGGAGGTGGCTATGGCTACACCTTC
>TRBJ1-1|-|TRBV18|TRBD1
CASSPDPGTGELRNTEAFF
TGTGCCAGCTCACCTGACCCTGGGACAGGGGAGTTGAGAAACACTGAAGCTTTCTTT
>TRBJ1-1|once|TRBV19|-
CASSIVRGNTEAFF
TGTGCCAGTAGTATAGTTCGAGGGAACACTGAAGCTTTCTTT
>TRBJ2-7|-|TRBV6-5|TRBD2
CASSYAGLAYEQYF
TGTGCCAGCAGTTACGCGGGACTAGCCTACGAGCAGTACTTC
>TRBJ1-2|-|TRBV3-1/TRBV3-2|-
CASSQDEGDIYGYTF
TGTGCCAGCAGCCAAGATGAAGGGGATATCTATGGCTACACCTTC
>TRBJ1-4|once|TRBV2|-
CASSDSGLGEKLFF
TGTGCCAGCAGTGATTCGGGACTTGGTGAAAAACTGTTTTTT
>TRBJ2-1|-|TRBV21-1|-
CASSGRQGNEQFF
TGTGCCAGCAGCGGGAGACAGGGGAATGAGCAGTTCTTC